Given below is one T cell receptor beta chain in context. The sample holds many counts of this clonotype. The target of this receptor is not known. No base quality information exists; no much larger clone differs at one position. This entry is derived from a study of T-cell reconstitution after alpha-beta-depleted transplantation in children listed by TCRdb under 2016. About the investigation overall: The study quantitatively tracked T-cell immune reconstitution after TCRalphabeta/CD19-depleted allogeneic hematopoietic cell transplantation in children using TCR repertoire profiling. Beyond this particular receptor, the publication reports: Over subsequent months, a decline in hyperexpanded clone frequencies was noted, and after one year, T-cell counts and TCRbeta diversity were mostly ascribed to newly produced T cells. The apparently early recovery of alphabetaT-cell counts about two months after transplant reportedly depended on only several hundred rapidly expanded clones that came from non-depleted graft cells. In some patients, the high TCRbeta diversity seen at day 60 was put down to recipient T cells and intrathymic progenitors that had survived conditioning.

The CDR3 numbers 16 residues from cysteine through phenylalanine. Only the CDR3 part of the read is kept: 48 bases, read in frame from the first base. The germline V gene specifies SNHLY as CDR1 and FYNNEI as CDR2. V is cut back by 3 bases and J by 2 bases, with 8 bases in the junction unmatched. The library was built by means of PCR. The instrument was an Illumina HiSeq 2500. Molecular barcoding was employed in the preparation of TCR libraries, with unique molecular identifiers being used to normalize TCRbeta repertoire quantification. The raw public reads went through TCRdb reprocessing: fastp at Q25, MiXCR clone calling, in-frame beta chains kept. Every CDR3 protein is listed once, alongside the most common genes and DNA of its rows. This sample is represented by around 52,000 distinct CDR3 sequences; 5.5% to 7.5% of them were singletons. Jointly, the top ten make up 30% of the sample. The time point label, read with the paper, signifies: day 60 (about 2 months) after transplantation. The treatment or condition label of this sample denotes: allogeneic hematopoietic cell transplantation with graft depleted of TCRalphabeta T cells and CD19 B cells. The transplant recipients were children given TCRalphabeta/CD19-depleted allogeneic hematopoietic cell grafts.

This sequence uses TRBV2 and TRBJ2-5; 8 bases in between match TRBD2. The source material was PBMCs, mostly from graft donor cells, sampled 60 days after TCRalphabeta/CD19-depleted stem cell transplant. This TCR was recovered from a female patient aged 2-9 years who had a stem cell transplant for aplastic anemia, so the T cells may come from the graft donor. The CDR3 here reads CASSDSLGGGQETQYF. In nucleotides, the sequence is TGTGCCAGCAGTGATAGTCTCGGCGGGGGGCAAGAGACCCAGTACTTC.